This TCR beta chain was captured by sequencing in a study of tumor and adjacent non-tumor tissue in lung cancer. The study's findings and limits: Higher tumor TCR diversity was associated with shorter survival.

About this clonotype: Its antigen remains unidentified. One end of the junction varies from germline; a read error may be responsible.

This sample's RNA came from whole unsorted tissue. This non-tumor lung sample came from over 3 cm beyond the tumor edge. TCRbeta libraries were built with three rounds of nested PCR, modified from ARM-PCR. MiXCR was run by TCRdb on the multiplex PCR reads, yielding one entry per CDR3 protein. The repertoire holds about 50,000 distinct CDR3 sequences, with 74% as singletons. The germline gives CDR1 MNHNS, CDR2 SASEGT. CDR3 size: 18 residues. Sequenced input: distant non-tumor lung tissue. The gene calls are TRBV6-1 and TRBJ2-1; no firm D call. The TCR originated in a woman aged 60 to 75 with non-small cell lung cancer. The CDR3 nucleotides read TGTGACAGCAGTGTAAAACCCACCGGGCAGCTCAGAGGCCATGAGCAGTTCTTC. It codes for CDSSVKPTGQLRGHEQFF.